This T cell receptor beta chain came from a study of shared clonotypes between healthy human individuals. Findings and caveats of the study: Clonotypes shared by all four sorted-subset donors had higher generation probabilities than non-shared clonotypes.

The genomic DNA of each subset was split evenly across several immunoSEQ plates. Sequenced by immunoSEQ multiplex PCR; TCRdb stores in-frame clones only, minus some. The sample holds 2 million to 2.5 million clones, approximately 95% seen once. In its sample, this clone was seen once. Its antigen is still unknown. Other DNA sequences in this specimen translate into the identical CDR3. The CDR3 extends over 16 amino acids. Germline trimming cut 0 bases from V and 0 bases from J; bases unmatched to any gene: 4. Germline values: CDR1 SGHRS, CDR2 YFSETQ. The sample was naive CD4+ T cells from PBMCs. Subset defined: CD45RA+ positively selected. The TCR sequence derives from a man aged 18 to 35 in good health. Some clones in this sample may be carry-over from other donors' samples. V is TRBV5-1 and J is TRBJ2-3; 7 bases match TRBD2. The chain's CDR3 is CASSLVIGGSTDTQYF. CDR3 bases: TGCGCCAGCAGCTTGGTGATCGGGGGGAGCACAGATACGCAGTATTTT.